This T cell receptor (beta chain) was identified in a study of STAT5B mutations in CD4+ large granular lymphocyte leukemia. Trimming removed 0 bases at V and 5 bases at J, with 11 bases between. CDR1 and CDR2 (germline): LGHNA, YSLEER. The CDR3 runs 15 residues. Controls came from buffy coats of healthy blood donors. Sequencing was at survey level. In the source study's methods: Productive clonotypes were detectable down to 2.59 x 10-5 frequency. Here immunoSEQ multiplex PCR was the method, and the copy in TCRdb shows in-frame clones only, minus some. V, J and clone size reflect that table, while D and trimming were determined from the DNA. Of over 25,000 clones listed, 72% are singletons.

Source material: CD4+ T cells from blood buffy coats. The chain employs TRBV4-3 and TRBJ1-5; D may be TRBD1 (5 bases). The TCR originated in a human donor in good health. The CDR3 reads CASSQDRDRYQPQHF. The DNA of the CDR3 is TGCGCCAGCAGCCAAGACCGGGACCGTTATCAGCCCCAGCATTTT.